Below, 31 T cell receptor beta chains from the same sample are listed, as sequenced in a study of blood T cells in healthy people across ages. Primed by a sample-barcoded 5' primer and a J-beta primer mix, a second PCR proceeded for about 6 to 12 cycles. TCRdb passed the 5' RACE reads through MiXCR, listing each CDR3 protein once. The sample has fewer than 800,000 distinct CDR3 sequences; 25% are singletons. These data also featured in a second study, about T cells of mothers and their children.

The sequenced sample was blood. All receptors derive from a boy between 5 and 17 years old in good health.

This clonotype was counted a few times. The chain uses TRBV6-5 and TRBJ2-1; 14 nucleotides match TRBD2. CDR3 length: 18 residues. Per germline, CDR1 MNHEY and CDR2 SVGAGI. Trimming removed 2 bases from V and 1 base from J; junction bases left unmatched: 4. The CDR3 sequence is CASSYLGLAGESYNEQFF. The CDR3 region has the DNA TGTGCCAGCAGTTACCTGGGACTAGCGGGAGAGTCCTACAATGAGCAGTTCTTC.

The rearrangement joins TRBV12-3 or TRBV12-4 to TRBJ2-5; D call uncertain. CDR3 length: 12 amino acids. Deletions cut 7 bases from V and 3 bases from J, with 9 bases between. The DNA of the CDR3 is TGTGCCAGCACCTTAAGCGAAGAGACCCAGTACTTC. As protein: CASTLSEETQYF.

There are a few counts of this clonotype. The chain couples TRBV29-1 to TRBJ2-5; tentatively, D is TRBD2 (6 bases). V lost 4 bases to trimming and J lost 7 bases, with 28 bases between them. From germline, CDR1 is SQVTM and CDR2 ANQGSEA. The CDR3 sequence is 17 residues long. The CDR3 sequence is CSVVSARMEGPAGTQYF. The CDR3 DNA follows: TGCAGCGTTGTGTCTGCAAGGATGGAGGGCCCCGCCGGGACCCAGTACTTC.

Only a few counts were recorded for this clonotype. The rearrangement links TRBV5-1 to TRBJ1-1, with D possibly TRBD1 on 5 matching bases. Germline V gene sequence: CDR1 SGHRS, CDR2 YFSETQ. The CDR3 has 15 residues. Trimming took 0 bases from V and 4 from J, leaving 13 bases between them. The CDR3 DNA follows: TGCGCCAGCAGCTTGGGGGACGGGATGACCACTGAAGCTTTCTTT. It codes for CASSLGDGMTTEAFF.

The chain uses TRBV13 and TRBJ2-7; TRBD2 might be the D (5 bases). The length of the CDR3 is 13 residues. CDR1 PRHDT and CDR2 FYEKMQ come from the germline V gene (reference sequence). V lost 5 bases and J lost 3, with 11 bases in between. The CDR3 nucleotides read TGTGCCAGCAGCCCCGAGGGAGTCTACGAGCAGTACTTC. This translates into CASSPEGVYEQYF.

This clonotype occurred a few times. The chain carries TRBV2 and TRBJ2-3, with 7 positions matching TRBD1. J gave up 0 bases and V 10 bases, and 10 bases lay outside the gene matches. The CDR3 consists of 15 residues. Germline V gene lookup returns CDR1 SNHLY and CDR2 FYNNEI. The CDR3 DNA is TGTGCCACCAAAAAGGTGGGACAGAGCACAGATACGCAGTATTTT. Its translation: CATKKVGQSTDTQYF.

This clonotype was seen a few times. V usage is TRBV7-2 and J usage is TRBJ1-3; 7 positions match TRBD1. This CDR3 is 15 amino acids long. After removal of 5 bases from V and 4 bases from J, the junction contained 8 bases not matched to a gene. The V gene's germline CDR1 is SGHTA and CDR2 FQGNSA. CDR3 protein: CASSIEQGRGNTIYF. In DNA form, the CDR3 reads TGTGCCAGCAGCATTGAACAGGGGCGCGGAAACACCATATATTTT.

This clonotype has more than one count but fewer than ten. The chain has TRBV7-2 and TRBJ2-5; D is ambiguous. V dropped 1 base and J dropped 4 bases, with 16 bases sitting between them. The CDR3 length is 16 residues. CDR1 is SGHTA and CDR2 is FQGNSA in the germline V gene. The DNA of the CDR3 is TGTGCCAGCAGCTTAGAGGTCCCAACCCCTCGAGAGACCCAGTACTTC. As protein: CASSLEVPTPRETQYF.

This clonotype has more than one count but fewer than ten. The V gene is TRBV25-1, the J gene TRBJ2-5; 9 positions match TRBD2. This CDR3 region has 17 residues. The trim removed 2 bases at V and 2 bases at J, leaving 9 bases unmatched. CDR1 and CDR2 from the germline V gene are MGHDK and SYGVNS. CDR3 nucleotide sequence: TGTGCCAGCAGTGAACGGGAGGGGACTAGCAGACAAGAGACCCAGTACTTC. Its protein product is CASSEREGTSRQETQYF.

The chain joins TRBV11-1 to TRBJ2-5; tentatively, D is TRBD1 or TRBD2 (6 bases each). Trimming pared 5 bases from V and 5 bases from J, leaving 21 bases between. Germline CDR1 is SGHAT and CDR2 is FQDESV (reference sequence). This CDR3 contains 16 residues. CDR3 in DNA: TGTGCCAGCAGCAAAGGGGGAGGAAACAAGAAGGAGACCCAGTACTTC. Amino acid sequence: CASSKGGGNKKETQYF.

The chain couples TRBV9 to TRBJ2-7; D might be TRBD2 (7 bases). The end of the DNA aligns better with TRBJ2-1, so the J call may be wrong. The CDR3 loop spans 14 amino acids. Per the germline V gene, CDR1 is SGDLS and CDR2 is YYNGEE. CDR3 nucleotide sequence: TGTGCCAGCAGCGTAAGGGGGGGGGATGGTGAGCAGTTCTTC. It is translated as CASSVRGGDGEQFF.

In this sample, this clonotype turned up a few times. The chain carries TRBV12-3 or TRBV12-4 and TRBJ2-1, with 8 bases fitting TRBD2. The DNA end is more similar to TRBJ2-5, so the J call may be wrong. The CDR3 runs to 14 residues. CDR3 DNA: TGTGCCAGCAGTTTGAAGGCGGGAGGTGAGACCCAGTACTTC. Translated, it gives CASSLKAGGETQYF.

This clonotype was seen just once. The rearrangement joins TRBV6-1 to TRBJ1-1; 7 bases align to TRBD1. The ends lost 4 bases at V and 1 base at J; junction bases unmatched: 9. Germline V gene data show CDR1 as MNHNS and CDR2 as SASEGT. The CDR3 totals 16 residues. The CDR3 loop reads CASSVQPGTANTEAFF. CDR3 coding DNA: TGTGCCAGCAGTGTCCAGCCCGGGACAGCGAACACTGAAGCTTTCTTT.

This clonotype was detected a few times. V is TRBV7-2 and J is TRBJ2-2, with 7 nucleotides matching TRBD2. Germline CDR1 and CDR2: SGHTA and FQGNSA. The CDR3 covers 13 residues. Trimming cost V 4 bases and J 6 bases; bases outside gene matches: 2. The CDR3 coding sequence is TGTGCCAGCAGCTGGCGGGAGTCCGGGGAGCTGTTTTTT. This translates into CASSWRESGELFF.

This clonotype occurred many times. The CDR3 protein is CASSSGLALSYNEQFF. The CDR3 DNA sequence: TGTGCCAGCAGTTCGGGACTAGCTCTATCCTACAATGAGCAGTTCTTC. This chain joins TRBV28 and TRBJ2-1, with 9 bases fitting TRBD2. Germline loops: CDR1 MDHEN, CDR2 SYDVKM. The ends lost 4 bases at V and 1 base at J; junction bases unmatched: 5. The CDR3 has 16 residues. The full variable domain, with the rest looked up from reference TRBV28 and TRBJ2-1, is DVKVTQSSRYLVKRTGEKVFLECVQDMDHENMFWYRQDPGLGLRLIYFSYDVKMKEKGDIPEGYSVSREKKERFSLILESASTNQTSMYLCASSSGLALSYNEQFFGPGTRLTVL.

The chain uses TRBV28 and TRBJ2-5, with 8 bases lining up with TRBD2. The J call could be wrong; TRBJ2-1 is a better fit for the DNA end. The CDR3 runs 15 residues. The germline V gene has CDR1 MDHEN and CDR2 SYDVKM. Here the CDR3 DNA reads TGTGCCAGCAGTTTAGCGGGGGGCCGGGGGGATGAGCAGTTCTTC. Its protein is CASSLAGGRGDEQFF.

This chain uses TRBV2 with TRBJ1-5; D may be TRBD1 (5 bases). The CDR3 extends over 14 amino acids. V shed 5 bases and J shed 7 bases, with 15 bases lying between them. Germline lookup yields CDR1 SNHLY and CDR2 FYNNEI. For the CDR3, the DNA is TGTGCCAGCAGTTGGGACGGTTGGGAACAGCCCCAGCATTTT. Protein sequence: CASSWDGWEQPQHF.

The V and J genes are TRBV12-3 or TRBV12-4 and TRBJ1-1; 8 bases agree with TRBD1. The CDR3 has 16 amino acids. V lost 6 bases to trimming and J lost 1 base; unmatched junction nucleotides: 10. The CDR3 DNA is TGTGCCAGCAGCCCCCAGGACAGGGTGTGGAACACTGAAGCTTTCTTT. Its protein product is CASSPQDRVWNTEAFF.

The chain couples TRBV20-1 to TRBJ1-2, with 7 bases lining up with TRBD1. Germline V CDR1 and CDR2: DFQATT, SNEGSKA (reference sequence). J lost 4 bases, V lost 6 bases, and 8 bases had no gene match. The length of the CDR3 is 13 residues. CDR3 loop: CSALTGLAYGYTF. Written as DNA, the CDR3 is TGCAGTGCCCTGACAGGGCTCGCCTATGGCTACACCTTC.

A few counts support this clonotype. The genes are TRBV10-3 and TRBJ2-7; TRBD1 or TRBD2 may be the D gene (5 bases each). The V and J ends lost 6 bases and 0 bases respectively, with 9 bases between them. CDR1 ENHRY and CDR2 SYGVKD come from the germline V gene. The CDR3 is made up of 13 amino acids. The CDR3 DNA sequence: TGTGCCATCAGCGCCGGGACCTCCTACGAGCAGTACTTC. The encoded protein is CAISAGTSYEQYF.

This clonotype was recorded a few times. This chain connects TRBV11-3 to TRBJ2-1; D is unclear. CDR3 size: 13 residues. Germline CDR1 reads SGHNT; CDR2 reads YENEEA. V was cut by 5 bases and J by 4 bases, with 9 bases left in between. CDR3 bases: TGTGCCAGCAGCACTGACCCGTACAATGAGCAGTTCTTC. It is translated as CASSTDPYNEQFF.

The CDR3 is CASSIDEKLFF. In nucleotides, the CDR3 is TGTGCCAGTAGTATTGATGAAAAACTGTTTTTT. The chain uses TRBV19 and TRBJ1-4; D gene ambiguous. CDR1 and CDR2 (germline): LNHDA, SQIVND (reference sequence). CDR3 length equals 11 residues. The V end lost 3 bases, the J end lost 6 bases, and 2 bases lay between the germline ends.

This clonotype was observed a handful of times. This chain connects TRBV20-1 to TRBJ1-4; 9 bases align to TRBD1. CDR1 is DFQATT and CDR2 is SNEGSKA in the germline V gene (reference sequence). V lost 4 bases and J lost 13; bases outside the gene matches: 7. This CDR3 has 12 residues. The CDR3 coding sequence is TGCAGTGCTACCCTGGGACAGGGAGGACTGTTTTTT. Encoded protein: CSATLGQGGLFF.

The table lists this clonotype with a few counts. The chain couples TRBV24-1 to TRBJ2-5; D may be TRBD1 or TRBD2 (5 bases each). V lost 3 bases and J 5 bases, leaving 15 bases between the germline ends. CDR1 is KGHDR and CDR2 is SFDVKD in the germline V gene. The CDR3 spans 15 residues. The CDR3 protein is CATSDPDGGTETQYF. In DNA form, the CDR3 reads TGTGCCACCAGTGATCCCGATGGGGGAACGGAGACCCAGTACTTC.

The chain couples TRBV5-1 to TRBJ2-7; 11 bases are a match to TRBD2. The assigned J gene may be wrong: the sequence end matches TRBJ2-1 better. Germline CDR1 and CDR2: SGHRS and YFSETQ. The CDR3 spans 16 residues. Here the CDR3 reads CASSKTKLAGANEQFF. The CDR3 DNA follows: TGCGCCAGCAGCAAGACCAAACTAGCGGGAGCCAATGAGCAGTTCTTC.

This clonotype was detected a few times. The rearrangement links TRBV12-3 or TRBV12-4 to TRBJ2-1; 15 bases line up with TRBD2. The CDR3 consists of 17 residues. V lost 5 bases and J lost 2; bases outside the gene matches: 4. CDR3: CASSPRTSGGAYNEQFF. The DNA of the CDR3 is TGTGCCAGCAGTCCTAGGACTAGCGGGGGGGCCTACAATGAGCAGTTCTTC.

This clonotype came up a few times. V is TRBV24-1 and J is TRBJ2-4, with D possibly being TRBD2 (6 bases). Germline assignment: CDR1 KGHDR and CDR2 SFDVKD. There are 15 residues in the CDR3. Deletions cut 4 bases from V and 12 bases from J, with 21 bases between. In DNA, the CDR3 is TGTGCCACCAGTGAGGGCCACGGCGGGACGGTCCGTCAGTACTTC. Its translation is CATSEGHGGTVRQYF.

This clonotype was picked up a small number of times. The chain carries TRBV5-6 and TRBJ1-2; D call uncertain. Looked up from germline, CDR1 is SGHDT and CDR2 is YYEEEE. The CDR3 sequence is 15 residues long. The V gene lost 1 base and the J gene lost 8 bases, with 18 bases spanning the gap. CDR3 bases: TGTGCCAGCAGCTTGTGGCCAGGTTTCGCACAAGGCTACACCTTC. It yields the protein CASSLWPGFAQGYTF. Full variable domain (outside the CDR3, taken from reference TRBV5-6 and TRBJ1-2): DAGVTQSPTHLIKTRGQQVTLRCSPKSGHDTVSWYQQALGQGPQFIFQYYEEEERQRGNFPDRFSGHQFPNYSSELNVNALLLGDSALYLCASSLWPGFAQGYTFGSGTRLTVV.

The genes are TRBV14 and TRBJ1-4; the D is unclear. CDR3 length: 12 residues. V dropped 3 bases and J dropped 7 bases, with 6 bases sitting between them. Germline V gene lookup returns CDR1 SGHDN and CDR2 FVKESK. CDR3: CASSHLGEKLFF. CDR3 bases: TGTGCCAGCAGCCACCTAGGTGAAAAACTGTTTTTT.

Only a few counts were recorded for this clonotype. V gene TRBV7-9 combines with J gene TRBJ2-7; 7 bases align to TRBD1. Germline V CDR1 and CDR2: SEHNR, FQNEAQ (reference sequence). CDR3 length equals 16 residues. J lost 0 bases, V lost 2 bases, and 7 bases had no gene match. The CDR3 spells CASSLLVGQHSYEQYF. The CDR3 nucleotides read TGTGCCAGCAGCTTATTGGTGGGACAGCACTCCTACGAGCAGTACTTC.

In the case of this clonotype: The junction does not match germline at one end; this may be a read error. V is TRBV7-2 and J is TRBJ1-2; 7 bases are a match to TRBD1. The length of the CDR3 is 18 residues. Germline CDR1 and CDR2: SGHTA and FQGNSA. The DNA for the CDR3 is TGTGCCAGCAGCTTAGCAGGGCAGGGGGAACGAATGAACTATGGCTACACCTTT. It yields the protein CASSLAGQGERMNYGYTF.